These 14 T cell receptor beta chains were sequenced from one sample in a study of metastatic and nonmetastatic thyroid tumors (dated by TCRdb to 2020 to 2022). Library method: PCR. The listed sequencing device is Illumina HiSeq 4000. TCRdb's own reprocessing of the public reads used fastp at Q25 and MiXCR and kept productive beta chains. Here the sample has tens of thousands of clones; 3.5% to 4.5% occur a single time. The biggest ten clones account for roughly a fifth of the sample. No patient had received any treatment before thyroid surgery. The material sequenced was blood. The receptor source for this set is a female donor with papillary thyroid cancer or a benign thyroid nodule (not recorded which). Some clones in this sample may be carry-over from other donors' samples.

This clone was observed many times. A much more abundant neighbour one base away suggests this may be a read error. The chain couples TRBV6-6 to TRBJ2-7; 7 bases line up with TRBD1. This CDR3 has 12 residues. Germline loops: CDR1 MNHNY, CDR2 SVGAGI (reference sequence). CDR3 DNA sequence: TGTGCCAGCAGTTACCCCGGACAGGCTTCGGTTTTC. It specifies CASSYPGQASVF.

This clone was recorded many times. The sample has other DNA sequences that encode this CDR3 too. This rearrangement joins TRBV11-2 to TRBJ2-1, with D possibly matching TRBD1 (6 bases). Germline loops: CDR1 SGHAT, CDR2 FQNNGV. Trimming cost V 1 base and J 6 bases, with 10 bases left between them. The CDR3 loop spans 14 amino acids. CDR3 in DNA: TGTGCCAGCAGCTTAGCAGGGGTCCGCAATGAGCAGTTCTTC. Amino acid sequence: CASSLAGVRNEQFF.

On this clone itself: The germline gene is not matched at one end of the junction; a read error may be the cause. This chain links TRBV20-1 with TRBJ2-1; 9 bases match TRBD2. Per the germline V gene, CDR1 is DFQATT and CDR2 is SNEGSKA (reference sequence). CDR3 length: 14 residues. The CDR3 is CSARVIAGANEKFF. The CDR3 region has the DNA TGCAGTGCTAGAGTTATAGCGGGAGCGAATGAGAAGTTCTTC.

The chain recombines TRBV6-2 or TRBV6-3 with TRBJ2-3; 10 positions match TRBD1. The CDR3 totals 13 residues. With 11 bases clipped from V and 9 bases from J, the junction kept 11 bases outside the gene matches. CDR1 and CDR2 (germline): MNHEY, SVGEGT. The CDR3 loop is CAAGTGVLRTQYF. The DNA for the CDR3 is TGTGCCGCCGGGACAGGGGTATTGCGGACGCAGTATTTT.

In its sample, this clone ranks as medium-sized. The chain combines TRBV6-1 with TRBJ1-2, with a weak D call TRBD1 (5 bases). Trimming took 7 bases from V and 4 from J, leaving 10 bases between them. The CDR3 is 12 residues long. CDR1 MNHNS and CDR2 SASEGT come from the germline V gene. The CDR3 is CASIDSPYGYTF. The CDR3 nucleotides are TGTGCCAGCATCGACAGTCCCTATGGCTACACCTTC.

This clone was counted many times. The chain's CDR3 is CASSYNSYEQYF. CDR3 in DNA: TGTGCCAGCAGCTACAACTCCTACGAGCAGTACTTC. The V call is TRBV11-2, the J call TRBJ2-7; D ambiguous. The germline CDR1 and CDR2 sequences are SGHAT and FQNNGV. With 4 bases removed from V and 0 bases from J, the gap between germline ends came to 4 bases. This CDR3 comprises 12 residues.

In its sample, this clone was seen many times. Relative to the germline gene, one junction end is altered; a read error may explain this. The chain combines TRBV4-1 with TRBJ1-6, with D tentatively TRBD1 (5 bases). The CDR3 sequence is 17 residues long. Germline-derived CDR1 and CDR2 are MGHRA and YSYEKL. The CDR3 loop is CASSQGAKGPKNSPLRF. Written as DNA, the CDR3 is TGCGCCAGCAGCCAAGGGGCCAAGGGGCCCAAAAATTCACCCCTCCGCTTT.

This chain joins TRBV30 and TRBJ2-4; 14 nucleotides align to TRBD2. CDR3 length: 17 residues. Germline V CDR1 and CDR2: GTSNPN, SVGIG (reference sequence). V shed 3 bases, J shed 1 base, and the junction held 5 bases outside the gene matches. The CDR3 is CAWSGTSGSGAKNIQYF. CDR3 nucleotides: TGTGCCTGGAGCGGGACTAGCGGGAGTGGCGCCAAAAACATTCAGTACTTC.

On this clone: At one end, the junction sequence differs from germline, possibly due to a read error. The chain carries TRBV27 and TRBJ1-2; no clear D gene. Germline CDR1 reads MNHEY; CDR2 reads SMNVEV (reference sequence). The CDR3 covers 15 residues. CDR3 in amino acids: CASSVRVYLNYGYTF. CDR3 in DNA: TGTGCTAGCAGTGTAAGGGTATACTTAAACTATGGCTACACCTTC.

This clone was counted at least ten times. The chain couples TRBV20-1 to TRBJ2-3; the D gene could be TRBD1 or TRBD2 (6 bases each). Trimming pared 6 bases from V and 1 base from J, leaving 14 bases between. The CDR3 extends over 14 amino acids. Germline assignment: CDR1 DFQATT and CDR2 SNEGSKA (reference sequence). This CDR3 reads CSAGGGGGTDTQYF. In nucleotides, the CDR3 is TGCAGTGCCGGAGGAGGGGGAGGCACAGATACGCAGTATTTT.

This clone counts as medium-sized. The chain carries TRBV27 and TRBJ2-7, with 7 bases aligning to TRBD1. The CDR3 extends over 13 amino acids. CDR1 and CDR2 (germline): MNHEY, SMNVEV (reference sequence). V gave up 6 bases and J gave up 4 bases; unmatched junction bases: 6. The CDR3 DNA reads TGTGCCAGCAGACGACAGGGAATTTACGAGCAGTACTTC. Its translation is CASRRQGIYEQYF.

This clone was counted a few times. The chain couples TRBV19 to TRBJ1-1; D may be TRBD1 (5 bases). V lost 6 bases and J 4 bases, leaving 15 bases between the germline ends. The CDR3 extends over 14 amino acids. Germline V lookup: CDR1 LNHDA, CDR2 SQIVND (reference sequence). CDR3 amino acids: CASRNMGQFTEAFF. In nucleotides, the CDR3 is TGTGCCAGTAGAAACATGGGGCAATTCACTGAAGCTTTCTTT.

This clone was detected many times. This rearrangement joins TRBV11-2 to TRBJ2-7; 10 positions agree with TRBD2. The V gene's germline CDR1 is SGHAT and CDR2 FQNNGV. The CDR3 contains 16 residues. The trim removed 3 bases at V and 4 bases at J, leaving 9 bases unmatched. CDR3 DNA: TGTGCCAGCAGCTTCCAATCTTGGACTAGCGGTTACGAGCAGTACTTC. It specifies CASSFQSWTSGYEQYF.

The table lists this clone with a few counts. The chain uses TRBV6-2 or TRBV6-3 and TRBJ1-1; TRBD1 is a possible D gene (6 bases). This CDR3 spans 14 amino acids. V was cut by 0 bases and J by 8 bases, with 13 bases left in between. Germline V CDR1 and CDR2: MNHEY, SVGEGT. DNA of the CDR3: TGTGCCAGCAGTTACTCGGACAGCAGGCTAGAAGCTTTCTTT. Translation: CASSYSDSRLEAFF.